A single sample is the source of the 22 T cell receptor beta chains below, sequenced in a study of cytomegalovirus exposure and HLA in healthy donors. Both 60 Vbeta primers and 13 Jbeta primers went into the PCR. The assay was immunoSEQ multiplex PCR, and TCRdb's table has in-frame clones only and misses some. The sample holds 210,000 or so clones, roughly 80% seen once. Sample: PBMCs. The source is a girl aged 2-15 years in good health and CMV-seronegative.

The rearrangement uses TRBV29-1 and TRBJ2-1; maybe TRBD1 (6 bases). Germline-derived CDR1 and CDR2 are SQVTM and ANQGSEA. V lost 7 bases and J lost 3, with 10 bases in between. This CDR3 spans 12 amino acids. CDR3 bases: TGCAGCGCCAGGGGCAACTACAATGAGCAGTTCTTC. This gives the protein CSARGNYNEQFF.

The CDR3 DNA is TGTGCCAGCACCACAGGGGGTTCACCCCTCCACTTT. This translates into CASTTGGSPLHF. The genes are TRBV2 and TRBJ1-6; 8 bases are shared with TRBD1. With 7 bases clipped from V and 9 bases from J, the junction kept 2 bases outside the gene matches. This CDR3 has 12 residues. CDR1 is SNHLY, CDR2 FYNNEI, per germline.

This sequence joins TRBV9 and TRBJ2-7; 9 bases are shared with TRBD1. Trimming removed 2 bases from V and 0 bases from J; junction bases left unmatched: 3. Germline-derived CDR1 and CDR2 are SGDLS and YYNGEE. This CDR3 has 15 amino acids. The CDR3 here is CASSVGTGSSYEQYF. CDR3 sequence (DNA): TGTGCCAGCAGCGTCGGGACAGGGAGCTCCTACGAGCAGTACTTC.

The count of this clone is one. This chain's CDR3 is CASSVSFSQFF. For the CDR3, the DNA is TGTGCCAGCAGTGTTAGTTTTAGTCAGTTCTTC. J is TRBJ2-1 and V is TRBV6-1; the D is unclear. The CDR3 length is 11 residues. V shed 4 bases and J shed 13 bases, with 11 bases lying between them. In germline, CDR1 is MNHNS, CDR2 SASEGT.

This chain links TRBV27 with TRBJ2-4; no clear D gene. Deletions cut 2 bases from V and 7 bases from J, with 15 bases between. This CDR3 comprises 15 residues. Germline CDR1 reads MNHEY; CDR2 reads SMNVEV (reference sequence). CDR3 protein: CASSLTWQAWNIQYF. CDR3 DNA: TGTGCCAGCAGTTTAACCTGGCAGGCTTGGAACATTCAGTACTTC.

The chain employs TRBV7-9 and TRBJ2-3, with 8 bases identical to TRBD2. This CDR3 is built from 16 residues. Germline-derived CDR1 and CDR2 are SEHNR and FQNEAQ (reference sequence). The ends lost 0 bases at V and 3 bases at J; junction bases unmatched: 5. The CDR3 region has the DNA TGTGCCAGCAGCTTAGCGTGGAGCGGGAGTACAGATACGCAGTATTTT. It codes for CASSLAWSGSTDTQYF.

The V gene is TRBV5-4, the J gene TRBJ1-1; 9 bases are a match to TRBD1. The CDR3 runs to 14 residues. CDR1 is SGHNT, CDR2 YYREEE, per germline (reference sequence). The trim removed 2 bases at V and 3 bases at J, leaving 2 bases unmatched. CDR3 sequence: CASSFDRGYTEAFF. CDR3 DNA: TGTGCCAGCAGCTTTGACAGGGGGTACACTGAAGCTTTCTTT.

The V call is TRBV5-1, the J call TRBJ2-1, with 7 bases aligning to TRBD1. The CDR3 contains 14 residues. The V gene end was trimmed by 7 bases and the J gene end by 4 bases; junction bases not matched to a gene: 8. Germline values: CDR1 SGHRS, CDR2 YFSETQ. The CDR3 nucleotides are TGCGCCAGCTCCCGGGGACAGATTTACAATGAGCAGTTCTTC. This sequence encodes CASSRGQIYNEQFF.

With respect to this clone: Within the sample, other DNA sequences also encode this same CDR3. This chain uses TRBV28 with TRBJ1-1; no reliable D call. Trimming left V 3 bases short and J 3 bases short, with 5 bases between. The V gene's germline CDR1 is MDHEN and CDR2 SYDVKM. The CDR3 is made up of 12 amino acids. In DNA form, the CDR3 reads TGTGCCAGCAGTTTTCGAGACACTGAAGCTTTCTTT. It specifies CASSFRDTEAFF.

This rearrangement joins TRBV4-1 to TRBJ2-1; 9 bases agree with TRBD2. CDR1 and CDR2 from the germline V gene are MGHRA and YSYEKL. The CDR3 is 15 residues long. After removal of 0 bases from V and 12 bases from J, the junction contained 9 bases not matched to a gene. CDR3 loop: CASSQDSRGGLGQFF. The CDR3 DNA reads TGCGCCAGCAGCCAAGATTCGCGGGGGGGCCTTGGGCAGTTCTTC.

This clone was observed once. The chain recombines TRBV10-3 with TRBJ2-3, with D possibly matching TRBD1 (5 bases). The V end lost 10 bases, the J end lost 3 bases, and 17 bases lay between the germline ends. Germline V gene sequence: CDR1 ENHRY, CDR2 SYGVKD. The CDR3 contains 14 residues. The CDR3 protein is CATEGEYDTDTQYF. For the CDR3, the DNA is TGTGCCACCGAAGGGGAATACGATACAGATACGCAGTATTTT.

This clone has only one observation. CDR3 DNA: TGTGCCAGCAGCCCCCGACAGGAGAGCGGCTACACCTTC. This translates into CASSPRQESGYTF. V is TRBV9 and J is TRBJ1-2; D might be TRBD1 (6 bases). V was pared by 4 bases and J by 8 bases, with 15 bases between. This CDR3 has 13 residues. Germline V CDR1 and CDR2: SGDLS, YYNGEE.

The rearrangement uses TRBV25-1 and TRBJ2-7; weak D call: TRBD1 (5 bases). Germline V gene data show CDR1 as MGHDK and CDR2 as SYGVNS. V was clipped by 2 bases and J by 5 bases, with 7 bases between them. The CDR3 contains 12 residues. Written as DNA, the CDR3 is TGTGCCAGCAGTGAACAGGGTAACGAGCAGTACTTC. Protein: CASSEQGNEQYF.

This clone was observed a handful of times. The chain recombines TRBV6-1 with TRBJ1-5, with a possible D match to TRBD1 (5 bases). Germline V gene data show CDR1 as MNHNS and CDR2 as SASEGT. The CDR3 contains 15 residues. With 6 bases removed from V and 1 base from J, the gap between germline ends came to 13 bases. CDR3 coding DNA: TGTGCCAGCAGGGCTTTAGACAGAAGCAATCAGCCCCAGCATTTT. Translated: CASRALDRSNQPQHF.

The V and J genes are TRBV6-5 and TRBJ2-1; 11 nucleotides agree with TRBD2. The CDR3 length is 13 residues. The germline V gene has CDR1 MNHEY and CDR2 SVGAGI. Trimming removed 6 bases from V and 7 bases from J; junction bases left unmatched: 2. The CDR3 DNA sequence: TGTGCCAGCAGAATAGCGGGAGGGAATGAGCAGTTCTTC. This encodes CASRIAGGNEQFF.

This chain connects TRBV11-2 to TRBJ2-1; D not resolved. The V gene's germline CDR1 is SGHAT and CDR2 FQNNGV. The CDR3 is 14 amino acids. The V end lost 5 bases, the J end lost 5 bases, and 13 bases lay between the germline ends. CDR3 protein: CASSRGYTDNEQFF. The CDR3 DNA is TGTGCCAGCAGCCGAGGATATACTGACAATGAGCAGTTCTTC.

The chain employs TRBV7-9 and TRBJ2-2; 11 bases are shared with TRBD2. V shed 6 bases, J shed 4 bases, and the junction held 4 bases outside the gene matches. Germline V gene data show CDR1 as SEHNR and CDR2 as FQNEAQ (reference sequence). The CDR3 sequence is 15 residues long. CDR3 region: CASRLAGEGTGELFF. As DNA, the CDR3 is TGTGCCAGCAGACTAGCGGGGGAAGGCACCGGGGAGCTGTTTTTT. Using reference TRBV7-9 and TRBJ2-2 for the parts outside the CDR3, the full variable domain is DTGVSQNPRHKITKRGQNVTFRCDPISEHNRLYWYRQTLGQGPEFLTYFQNEAQLEKSRLLSDRFSAERPKGSFSTLEIQRTEQGDSAMYLCASRLAGEGTGELFFGEGSRLTVL.

The V call is TRBV4-2, the J call TRBJ1-4; D is undetermined. Trimming cost V 0 bases and J 7 bases, with 12 bases left between them. The germline V gene encodes CDR1 LGHNA and CDR2 YNFKEQ. CDR3 length equals 15 residues. CDR3 in amino acids: CASSQDRGRGEKLFF. CDR3 nucleotide sequence: TGTGCCAGCAGCCAAGATAGAGGGCGGGGTGAAAAACTGTTTTTT.

The rearrangement uses TRBV6-5 and TRBJ1-3; D is ambiguous. CDR3 length equals 14 residues. Germline CDR1 is MNHEY and CDR2 is SVGAGI. Trimming pared 10 bases from V and 4 bases from J, leaving 17 bases between. CDR3 nucleotide sequence: TGTGCCACCACTCGGTATTCCCCCGGAAACACCATATATTTT. Residues: CATTRYSPGNTIYF.

CDR3 sequence: CASSETRTGAFYEQYF. Here the CDR3 DNA reads TGTGCCAGCAGTGAAACGAGGACAGGGGCATTCTACGAGCAGTACTTC. V usage is TRBV25-1 and J usage is TRBJ2-7; TRBD1 agrees at 9 bases. Germline CDR1 is MGHDK and CDR2 is SYGVNS. The CDR3 runs 16 residues. Losses at the gene ends were 2 bases for V and 3 bases for J; bases not matched to a gene: 8.

This clone came up once. V gene TRBV4-1 combines with J gene TRBJ2-7; no clear D gene. Trimming took off 1 base at V and 5 bases at J, with 12 bases between the two ends. Germline lookup yields CDR1 MGHRA and CDR2 YSYEKL. This CDR3 comprises 14 residues. The CDR3 here is CASSQVGDVDEQYF. CDR3 in DNA: TGCGCCAGCAGCCAAGTAGGAGACGTTGACGAGCAGTACTTC.

This chain uses TRBV18 with TRBJ1-5; 8 positions agree with TRBD1. The ends lost 6 bases at V and 7 bases at J; junction bases unmatched: 8. This CDR3 region has 14 residues. Per the germline V gene, CDR1 is KGHSH and CDR2 is LQKENI. CDR3 sequence: CASSLQQGGQPQHF. Written as DNA, the CDR3 is TGTGCCAGCTCGCTACAACAGGGGGGACAGCCCCAGCATTTT.